The 4 T cell receptor beta chains listed next were all sequenced from one sample in a study of blood T cell repertoires in COVID-19. Sequenced by immunoSEQ multiplex PCR; TCRdb stores in-frame clones only, minus some. Among some 95,000 clones listed, 60% to 85% were seen once. Input material: peripheral blood. These receptors were collected from a man in his fifties who had recovered from COVID-19.

The rearrangement links TRBV7-9 to TRBJ2-2; the D gene is possibly TRBD2 (6 bases). This CDR3 contains 17 residues. Trimming cost V 3 bases and J 3 bases, with 17 bases left between them. Germline V lookup: CDR1 SEHNR, CDR2 FQNEAQ (reference sequence). The CDR3 sequence: CASSFPGVAGHTGELFF. CDR3 coding DNA: TGTGCCAGCAGCTTTCCGGGCGTGGCGGGACACACCGGGGAGCTGTTTTTT.

The chain has TRBV3-1 (or the pseudogene TRBV3-2) and TRBJ2-7; D may be TRBD2 (6 bases). The V end was cut by 8 bases, the J end by 3 bases, with 14 bases between. This CDR3 has 13 amino acids. From germline, CDR1 is LGHDT and CDR2 YNNKEL (reference sequence). CDR3 protein: CASGLAGNYEQYF. CDR3 DNA sequence: TGTGCCAGCGGCCTCGCGGGGAACTACGAGCAGTACTTC.

V usage is TRBV4-1 and J usage is TRBJ1-2; a weak D match, TRBD1 (6 bases). The CDR3 sequence is 16 residues long. Trimming took off 1 base at V and 5 bases at J, with 17 bases between the two ends. The germline V gene encodes CDR1 MGHRA and CDR2 YSYEKL. CDR3 sequence: CASSQVPPRGEYGYTF. The CDR3 DNA is TGCGCCAGCAGCCAAGTCCCCCCCAGGGGTGAATATGGCTACACCTTC.

This clone appeared a few times. The V gene is TRBV19, the J gene TRBJ1-5, with 12 positions matching TRBD1. The V and J ends lost 7 bases and 4 bases, in that order; junction bases with no gene match: 20. CDR3 length: 20 residues. From germline, CDR1 is LNHDA and CDR2 SQIVND (reference sequence). CDR3 nucleotide sequence: TGTGCCAGTACCCGAGACCGGGACAGGGGGCAAAGTTCGTGGAATCAGCCCCAGCATTTT. This encodes CASTRDRDRGQSSWNQPQHF.